A selection of T cell receptor beta chains follows, all from one sample in a study of T-cell reconstitution after alpha-beta-depleted transplantation in children. TCRdb redid the calling of the PCR reads with MiXCR, one entry per CDR3 protein. The sample lists some 390,000 distinct CDR3 sequences; roughly 22% were seen once. Specimen: PBMCs from the stem cell graft donor, collected from the stem cell graft. The receptors shown here come from a human donor who donated a stem cell graft to a child with acute myeloid leukemia. CDR3s include the opening cysteine and the closing phenylalanine or tryptophan. D genes are given only for firm matches. Expanded clones get a size class; other rows say once, few or many, or leave the size out.

>TRBJ2-3|few|-|TRBV9
CASSKVGTDTQYF
TGTGCCAGCAGTAAAGTTGGCACAGATACGCAGTATTTT
>TRBJ2-1|many|TRBD1|TRBV29-1
CSVEGTGSSHEQFF
TGCAGCGTTGAGGGGACAGGGTCCTCTCATGAGCAGTTCTTC
>TRBJ2-7|many|TRBD1|TRBV12-3/TRBV12-4
CASTQPGTGVNEQYF
TGTGCCAGCACCCAACCCGGGACAGGGGTCAACGAGCAGTACTTC
>TRBJ2-1|many|TRBD2|TRBV20-1
CSARIYGEGPYNEQFF
TGCAGTGCTAGAATCTACGGGGAGGGCCCTTACAATGAGCAGTTCTTC
>TRBJ2-7|many|-|TRBV9
CASSVHAGGTFYEQYF
TGTGCCAGCAGCGTACACGCCGGGGGCACCTTCTACGAGCAGTACTTC
>TRBJ2-7|-|TRBD2|TRBV3-1
CASSQDRVAGHEQYF
TGTGCCAGCAGCCAAGATCGCGTAGCGGGCCACGAGCAGTACTTC
>TRBJ2-7|many|-|TRBV20-1
CSAHDPQRPSYEQYF
TGCAGTGCCCACGACCCCCAGAGACCATCCTACGAGCAGTACTTC
>TRBJ1-3|-|-|TRBV4-3
CASSYAGQTSGNTLYF
TGCGCCAGCAGCTACGCCGGACAGACCTCTGGAAACACCCTATATTTT
>TRBJ2-2|few|TRBD1|TRBV20-1
CSARTLTGAGELFF
TGCAGTGCTAGAACCCTAACAGGGGCCGGGGAGCTGTTTTTT
>TRBJ2-1|-|-|TRBV7-2
CASSPVGTGYNEQFF
TGTGCCAGCAGCCCAGTCGGCACAGGGTACAATGAGCAGTTCTTC
>TRBJ2-7|few|TRBD2|TRBV27
CASSLSSGAYEQYF
TGTGCCAGCAGTTTATCTAGCGGGGCCTACGAGCAGTACTTC
>TRBJ2-7|many|-|TRBV29-1
CSVAWFYEQYF
TGCAGCGTTGCATGGTTTTACGAGCAGTACTTC
>TRBJ2-3|-|TRBD2|TRBV6-4
CASSEGGRSTDTQYF
TGTGCCAGCAGTGAAGGCGGGAGGAGCACAGATACGCAGTATTTT
>TRBJ1-1|few|-|TRBV7-9
CASSSRTHRLEGTEAFF
TGTGCCAGCAGCTCCCGGACCCACAGGCTGGAAGGGACTGAAGCTTTCTTT
>TRBJ2-7|-|TRBD2|TRBV12-3/TRBV12-4
CASSLAMWREDDYEQYF
TGTGCCAGCAGTTTAGCGATGTGGCGGGAGGATGATTACGAGCAGTACTTC
>TRBJ2-2|few|TRBD2|TRBV10-3
CATRETSGMTNTGELFF
TGTGCCACCCGGGAGACTAGCGGGATGACGAACACCGGGGAGCTGTTTTTT
>TRBJ2-1|few|-|TRBV7-3
CASSPGAWNEQFF
TGTGCCAGCAGCCCCGGGGCTTGGAATGAGCAGTTCTTC
>TRBJ1-1|-|-|TRBV5-1
CASSLSTAMNTEAFF
TGCGCCAGCAGCTTGTCGACGGCCATGAACACTGAAGCTTTCTTT